These T cell receptor beta chains were read from a single sample in a study of blood T cell repertoires in COVID-19. Profiled with immunoSEQ multiplex PCR; TCRdb holds only in-frame clones, not every one. The profile shows fewer than 50,000 clones, roughly 83% of them singletons. Sample: peripheral blood. The source of these receptors is a human donor in a cohort sampled during active COVID-19. CDR3s include the opening cysteine and the closing phenylalanine or tryptophan. A D gene is named only where the DNA matches it firmly. Clone size is shown for a subset of rows, as once, few, many or a class of expanded clone.

J | V | size | D | DNA | CDR3
TRBJ2-2 | TRBV24-1 | . | TRBD2 | TGTGCCACCAACGGGGGGGCCGGCACCGGGGAGCTGTTTTTT | CATNGGAGTGELFF
TRBJ1-5 | TRBV11-2 | . | . | TGTGCCAGCAGCTTAGGAAACCGCGGGGGAAATCAGCCCCAGCATTTT | CASSLGNRGGNQPQHF
TRBJ2-2 | TRBV19 | . | TRBD1 | TGTGCCAGTACCAAGGGGCAGGGGGCGAACACCGGGGAGCTGTTTTTT | CASTKGQGANTGELFF
TRBJ2-7 | TRBV28 | . | TRBD2 | TGTGCCAGCAGTTTGGGACTAGCGGTGAACGAGCAGTACTTC | CASSLGLAVNEQYF
TRBJ1-2 | TRBV4-2 | . | TRBD1 | TGTGCCAGCAGCCTCGTGGCCCCCGGGACAGGGTTTGAAGGCTACACCTTC | CASSLVAPGTGFEGYTF
TRBJ1-1 | TRBV6-5 | once | TRBD1 | TGTGCCAGCAGTTCTGATGGACAGGGAAGGTTGGCTGAAGCTTTCTTT | CASSSDGQGRLAEAFF
TRBJ1-2 | TRBV4-1 | . | . | TGCGCCAGCAGCCAAGATCGGGCAGGGGATGGCTACACCTTC | CASSQDRAGDGYTF
TRBJ2-7 | TRBV11-2 | . | . | TGTGCCAGCAGCCCGGGCGTATGGGGCACATCCTACGAGCAGTACTTC | CASSPGVWGTSYEQYF
TRBJ2-3 | TRBV18 | . | . | TGTGCCAGCTCACCCCTGCCAGGTGGCGGCACAGATACGCAGTATTTT | CASSPLPGGGTDTQYF
TRBJ1-3 | TRBV6-5 | . | . | TGTGCCAGCAGTTATGCAGGGGAAAGGTCTGGAAACACCATATATTTT | CASSYAGERSGNTIYF
TRBJ1-2 | TRBV3-1/TRBV3-2 | few | . | TGTGCCAGCAGCCACGCAGGGTATGGCTACACCTTC | CASSHAGYGYTF
TRBJ2-2 | TRBV7-2 | . | . | TGTGCCAGCAGCCGTGCGGCCGACACCGGGGAGCTGTTTTTT | CASSRAADTGELFF
TRBJ1-4 | TRBV27 | . | . | TGTGCCAGCAGCGCTCAGGGGTTTCGTGCGACTAATGAAAAACTGTTTTTT | CASSAQGFRATNEKLFF
TRBJ1-2 | TRBV5-5 | . | TRBD1 | TGTGCCAGCATCCCCTGGCCCACAGGGGCCCTAAACTATGGCTACACCTTC | CASIPWPTGALNYGYTF
TRBJ1-4 | TRBV20-1 | . | . | TGCAGTGCTACGGGAGAGGAAAAACTGTTTTTT | CSATGEEKLFF